This TCR beta chain is from a study of blood T cell repertoires in COVID-19. Study summary: COVID-19 samples, acute and convalescent, were from the United States, Italy and Spain.

V lost 0 bases to trimming and J lost 6 bases; unmatched junction nucleotides: 6. This CDR3 is 16 amino acids long. The germline CDR1 and CDR2 sequences are SGHRS and YFSETQ. The protocol was immunoSEQ multiplex PCR, while the TCRdb copy is restricted to in-frame clones and leaves out a portion. Among around 240,000 clones listed, approximately 82% were seen once. Source material: peripheral blood. The rearrangement uses TRBV5-1 and TRBJ2-1; TRBD2 aligns across 10 bases. The TCR was taken from an elderly woman with acute or convalescent COVID-19. The DNA for the CDR3 is TGCGCCAGCAGCTTGGGGTCTAGCGGGAGTGTCAATGAGCAGTTCTTC. Its translation: CASSLGSSGSVNEQFF.